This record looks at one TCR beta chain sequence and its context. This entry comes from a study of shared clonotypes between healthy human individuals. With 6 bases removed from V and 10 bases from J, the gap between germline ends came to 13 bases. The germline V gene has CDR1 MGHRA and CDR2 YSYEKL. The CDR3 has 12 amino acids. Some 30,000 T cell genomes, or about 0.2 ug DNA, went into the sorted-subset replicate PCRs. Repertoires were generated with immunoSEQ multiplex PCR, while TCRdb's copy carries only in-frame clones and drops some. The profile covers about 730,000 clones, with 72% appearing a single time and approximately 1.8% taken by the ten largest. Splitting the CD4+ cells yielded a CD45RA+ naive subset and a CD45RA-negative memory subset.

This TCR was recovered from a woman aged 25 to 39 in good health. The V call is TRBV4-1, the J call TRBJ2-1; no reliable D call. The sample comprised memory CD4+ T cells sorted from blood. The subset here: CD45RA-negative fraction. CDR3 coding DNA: TGCGCCAGCAGGGCGGTGGGGTACGAGCAGTTCTTC. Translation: CASRAVGYEQFF.